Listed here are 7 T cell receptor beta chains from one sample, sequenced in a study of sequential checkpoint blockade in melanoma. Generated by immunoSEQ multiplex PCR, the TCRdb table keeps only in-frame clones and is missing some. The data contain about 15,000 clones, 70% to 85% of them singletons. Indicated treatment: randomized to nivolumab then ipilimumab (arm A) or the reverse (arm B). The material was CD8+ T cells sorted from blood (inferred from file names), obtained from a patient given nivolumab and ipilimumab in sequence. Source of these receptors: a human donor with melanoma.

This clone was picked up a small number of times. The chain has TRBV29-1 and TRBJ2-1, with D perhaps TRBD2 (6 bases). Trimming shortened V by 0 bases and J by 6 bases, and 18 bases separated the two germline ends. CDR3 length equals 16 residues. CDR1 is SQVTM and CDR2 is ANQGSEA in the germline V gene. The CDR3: CSVEEWDSQASNEQFF. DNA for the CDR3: TGCAGCGTTGAAGAATGGGACTCGCAAGCAAGCAATGAGCAGTTCTTC.

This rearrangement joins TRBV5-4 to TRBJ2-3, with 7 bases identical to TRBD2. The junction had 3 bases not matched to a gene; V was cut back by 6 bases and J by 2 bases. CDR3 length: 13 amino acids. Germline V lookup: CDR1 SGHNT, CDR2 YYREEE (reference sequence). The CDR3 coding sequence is TGTGCCAGCAACGGGGGGACCACAGATACGCAGTATTTT. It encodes CASNGGTTDTQYF.

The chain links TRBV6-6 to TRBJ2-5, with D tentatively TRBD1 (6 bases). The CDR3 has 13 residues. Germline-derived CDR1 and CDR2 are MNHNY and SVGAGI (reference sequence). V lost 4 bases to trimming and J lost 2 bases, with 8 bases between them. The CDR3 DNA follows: TGTGCCAGCAGTTCAGGGGAACAAGAGACCCAGTACTTC. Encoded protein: CASSSGEQETQYF.

CDR3 in DNA: TGCGCCAGCAGCCAAGCCCACGGACAGTTCTACGAGCAGTACTTC. It encodes CASSQAHGQFYEQYF. The chain uses TRBV4-1 and TRBJ2-7, with TRBD1 as a possible D gene (6 bases). The CDR3 covers 15 residues. The ends were cut back, 1 base at V and 3 bases at J, with 13 bases in the middle. Germline V CDR1 and CDR2: MGHRA, YSYEKL.

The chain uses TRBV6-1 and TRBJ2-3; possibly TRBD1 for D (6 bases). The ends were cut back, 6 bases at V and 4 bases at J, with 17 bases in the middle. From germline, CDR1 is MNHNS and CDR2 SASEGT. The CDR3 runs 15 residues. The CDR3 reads CASSYHTGSPDTQYF. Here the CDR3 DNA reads TGTGCCAGCAGCTACCATACAGGGTCCCCAGATACGCAGTATTTT.

In nucleotides, the CDR3 is TGCGCCAGCAGCCAAGAGCCGCGGGCCAATTCACCCCTCCACTTT. Its protein is CASSQEPRANSPLHF. The chain has TRBV4-1 and TRBJ1-6; no definite D call. The CDR3 is made up of 15 amino acids. V lost 0 bases and J lost 7, with 10 bases in between. Per germline, CDR1 MGHRA and CDR2 YSYEKL.

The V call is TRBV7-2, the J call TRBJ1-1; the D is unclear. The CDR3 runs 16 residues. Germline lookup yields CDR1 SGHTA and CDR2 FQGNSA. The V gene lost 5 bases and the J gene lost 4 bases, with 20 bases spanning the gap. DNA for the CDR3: TGTGCCAGCAGCACAGACACTACGATAGGAGGCACTGAAGCTTTCTTT. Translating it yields CASSTDTTIGGTEAFF.